The present TCR beta chain was sequenced within a study of memory CD4+ T cells and cytomegalovirus serostatus (dated by TCRdb to between 2018 and 2021). About the full investigation: The roughly 35 healthy Belgian adults in the cohort included 9 who were CMV seropositive and 24 who were CMV seronegative. To replicate a published TCR-based CMV serostatus classifier, the researchers sequenced the CD4+ memory TCRbeta repertoires of a Belgian cohort whose cytomegalovirus serostatus was known. Points the paper makes about the study in general: CMV serostatus prediction reached a median bootstrapped AUC of nearly 0.96 with the original framework and 0.91 with a US-trained random forest. Of 164 previously reported CMV-associated TCRbeta sequences, approximately 70 appeared in the CD4+ memory repertoires, each in one to five individuals. The original-framework classifier achieved a median bootstrapped AUC of approximately 0.96 with a 95% CI of 0.76-1.00 on the Belgian cohort. Only CD4+CD45RO+ memory cells were sequenced, in contrast to the original study, which included naive and memory CD4+ and CD8+ populations. The results were read as suggesting that the CMV-associated TCR signature is, for the most part, present in the CD4+ memory repertoire.

Deletion took 6 bases off V and 2 bases off J, with a span of 19 bases between the germline ends. Including cysteine and phenylalanine, the CDR3 has 15 amino acids. Only the CDR3 portion is preserved as DNA: 45 bases, with reading frame beginning at the first base. CDR1 SQVTM and CDR2 ANQGSEA were looked up in the germline V gene. Genomic DNA was extracted from sorted cells with the Quick-DNA Microprep Kit. Amplification of TCRbeta DNA was done with the immunoSEQ hsTCRbeta kit, following the protocol from the manufacturer. An Illumina MiSeq instrument was used to sequence the TCRbeta libraries. On the authors' methods: Removing out-of-frame sequences left 2 million to 2.5 million distinct TCRbeta sequences, an average of roughly 67,000 per individual. Two values were used to score each individual: the count of 164 previously reported CMV-associated TCRbeta sequences and the total count of productive distinct TCRbeta sequences. A beta-binomial model was reimplemented in Python, and scikit-learn random forests with default parameters were trained on data from the US cohort. On the Belgian cohort, classifier performance was reported as the median AUC, along with percentile confidence intervals, across 10,000 bootstrap iterations. What TCRdb holds here is the immuneACCESS table cut down to in-frame rearrangements. Part of the clones is not present; checked against another copy, under half of the missing clones reflect an unresolved V gene, and the others are unexplained. V and J calls and clone size are those listed in that table; D and trimming were worked out from the DNA. This sample has about 61,000 clones in its table, and 82% of those were observed once. Of the sample, 0.85% to 0.95% is held by the ten largest clones.

Concerning this clone itself: What this receptor recognizes is not known. No quality values exist for individual bases; no much larger clone is one base distant.

Single viable CD3+CD4+CD8-CD45RO+ cells were sorted as memory CD4+ T cells on a FACSAria II. CMV serostatus was determined with a Roche Elecsys assay detecting serum IgG against CMV pp150, pp28, p38 and p52. After the samples were thawed, total CD4+ T cells were enriched through positive selection using CD4 magnetic microbeads. The samples came from a separate study whose specific focus was interrogating the CD4+ T cell memory repertoire. Peripheral blood mononuclear cells were isolated and cryopreserved following standard operating procedures; serum was stored at -80 °C. Staining used CD3-PerCP (BW264/56), CD4-APC (RPA-T4), CD45RO-PE (UCHT1) and CD8-Pacific Orange (3B5) antibodies, with Sytox blue excluding non-viable cells.

Recombination linked TRBV29-1 to TRBJ1-1; the D gene lacks a confident call. The sample was memory CD4+ T cells from blood. The receptor was derived from an adult in good health and CMV-seronegative. The CDR3 region has the sequence CSVVLPFRANTEAFF. The DNA reads TGCAGCGTCGTGCTACCATTCCGGGCAAACACTGAAGCTTTCTTT. Here the CDR3 is joined to the reference TRBV29-1 and TRBJ1-1 genes, and the full variable domain is: SAVISQKPSRDICQRGTSLTIQCQVDSQVTMMFWYRQQPGQSLTLIATANQGSEATYESGFVIDKFPISRPNLTFSTLTVSNMSPEDSSIYLCSVVLPFRANTEAFFGQGTRLTVV.